This T cell receptor beta chain emerged from a study of cytomegalovirus exposure and HLA in healthy donors. This clone appeared once. Its antigen remains unknown. Study-wide results and caveats: Researchers reported that a few CMV-associated chains were confirmed in vitro as CMV antigen-specific.

PCR amplification relied on 60 Vbeta primers (plus 13 Jbeta primers). Assay: immunoSEQ multiplex PCR; the TCRdb copy retains only in-frame clones and omits some. The table has approximately 190,000 clones, over 75% seen once. V was clipped by 2 bases and J by 6 bases, with 9 bases between them. CDR3 length: 13 residues. In germline, CDR1 is SGHRS, CDR2 YFSETQ. The J gene is TRBJ2-1, the V gene TRBV5-1; D ambiguous. Sequencing input: PBMCs. The TCR originated in a man aged 35-49 years in good health and CMV-seropositive. CDR3 sequence reads: CASSLAPVNEQFF. The CDR3 DNA is TGCGCCAGCAGCTTAGCGCCCGTCAATGAGCAGTTCTTC.